A selection of T cell receptor beta chains follows, all from one sample in a study of CD8+ T cells in alopecia areata. Sequencing used immunoSEQ multiplex PCR; TCRdb keeps in-frame clones, though not all of them. The sample gives more than 95,000 clones, 60% to 65% of which show up once; around 5.7% is in the top ten. Sequencing used CD4+ T cells sorted from blood, obtained at week 4, from a patient treated with tofacitinib. These receptors were obtained from a human donor with alopecia areata. The CDR3 runs from the conserved cysteine through the conserved F or W. Each record gives: CDR3 length, V gene, clone size, D gene, J gene, CDR3 protein, CDR3 DNA. D genes are given only for firm matches. Clone size is not always given. Where it is, it says once, few, many or a class for expanded clones.

>17|TRBV30|NA|TRBD1|TRBJ2-7
CAWSDLGWQGDSYEQYF
TGTGCCTGGAGTGACCTGGGATGGCAGGGGGACTCCTACGAGCAGTACTTC
>13|TRBV7-2|NA|TRBD2|TRBJ2-7
CASSFGLAFEQYF
TGTGCCAGCAGCTTCGGACTAGCGTTCGAGCAGTACTTC
>13|TRBV29-1|few|TRBD1|TRBJ1-1
CSVTSQGAVEAFF
TGCAGCGTTACCAGTCAGGGGGCAGTGGAAGCTTTCTTT
>12|TRBV30|NA|NA|TRBJ2-5
CAWSVGGETQYF
TGTGCCTGGAGTGTTGGTGGGGAGACCCAGTACTTC
>16|TRBV4-1|NA|TRBD2|TRBJ2-1
CASRGLAGNNYNEQFF
TGCGCCAGCAGGGGACTAGCGGGGAACAACTACAATGAGCAGTTCTTC
>15|TRBV11-2|few|TRBD1|TRBJ1-4
CASSLVRTGGGKLFF
TGTGCCAGCAGCTTAGTCCGGACAGGGGGCGGAAAACTGTTTTTT
>16|TRBV2|NA|NA|TRBJ1-6
CASSEGFFPHNSPLHF
TGTGCCAGCAGTGAAGGGTTCTTCCCTCATAATTCACCCCTCCACTTT
>13|TRBV29-1|NA|NA|TRBJ2-2
CSVVSGNTGELFF
TGCAGCGTTGTGTCAGGGAACACCGGGGAGCTGTTTTTT
>12|TRBV28|few|NA|TRBJ1-4
CASSFQTSELFF
TGTGCCAGCAGTTTTCAGACGTCGGAACTGTTTTTT
>12|TRBV29-1|NA|NA|TRBJ2-3
CSAVGSTDTQYF
TGCAGCGCCGTGGGTTCCACAGATACGCAGTATTTT
>15|TRBV10-3|NA|TRBD1|TRBJ1-2
CAISEPQTGREGYTF
TGTGCCATCAGTGAGCCCCAGACAGGGCGTGAAGGCTACACCTTC
>16|TRBV5-1|NA|TRBD1|TRBJ2-7
CASSLLPTGSGYEQYF
TGCGCCAGCAGCTTATTACCGACAGGGTCCGGTTACGAGCAGTACTTC
>14|TRBV5-1|NA|NA|TRBJ2-7
CASSLVPGSYEQYF
TGCGCCAGCAGCTTGGTCCCGGGCTCCTACGAGCAGTACTTC
>14|TRBV7-2|NA|NA|TRBJ2-3
CASSRARGWDTQYF
TGTGCCAGCAGCCGTGCTCGAGGGTGGGATACGCAGTATTTT
>14|TRBV7-8|few|NA|TRBJ2-3
CASSLGQGKDTQYF
TGTGCCAGCAGCTTAGGGCAGGGGAAAGATACGCAGTATTTT
>13|TRBV5-4|NA|NA|TRBJ1-2
CASSMGRNYGYTF
TGTGCCAGCAGCATGGGACGGAACTATGGCTACACCTTC
>12|TRBV5-1|NA|NA|TRBJ2-3
CASSYTTDTQYF
TGCGCCAGCAGCTACACCACAGATACGCAGTATTTT
>12|TRBV7-9|NA|NA|TRBJ1-5
CASSVGLNPQHF
TGTGCCAGCAGCGTAGGTTTGAATCCCCAGCATTTT
>11|TRBV25-1|NA|NA|TRBJ2-5
CASSGVTTQYF
TGTGCCAGCAGTGGAGTTACGACCCAGTACTTC
>14|TRBV29-1|NA|NA|TRBJ2-7
CRDPEGTRLNEQYF
TGCAGGGACCCGGAGGGGACACGGTTGAACGAGCAGTACTTC
>15|TRBV2|NA|NA|TRBJ1-5
CASSPTGLNNQPQHF
TGTGCCAGCAGTCCCACAGGACTTAACAATCAGCCCCAGCATTTT
>13|TRBV7-3|once|TRBD1|TRBJ1-1
CASSVGTGSEAFF
TGTGCCAGCAGCGTCGGGACAGGGTCTGAAGCTTTCTTT
>15|TRBV5-6|few|TRBD1|TRBJ1-1
CASSYSGTVNTEAFF
TGTGCCAGCAGCTACTCCGGGACAGTGAACACTGAAGCTTTCTTT
>11|TRBV5-6|NA|NA|TRBJ2-7
CASSYIGEQYF
TGTGCCAGCAGCTATATTGGGGAGCAGTACTTC
>12|TRBV29-1|NA|NA|TRBJ2-1
CSVGGKYNEQFF
TGCAGCGTTGGGGGGAAATACAATGAGCAGTTCTTC
>15|TRBV5-1|NA|NA|TRBJ2-7
CASSLEGTRTYEQYF
TGCGCCAGCAGCTTGGAGGGGACTCGGACCTACGAGCAGTACTTC
>13|TRBV25-1|NA|TRBD1|TRBJ1-1
CASTGTGSTEAFF
TGTGCCAGCACCGGGACAGGGTCCACTGAAGCTTTCTTT
>12|TRBV28|NA|NA|TRBJ2-5
CASSSARGHKYF
TGTGCCAGCAGTTCAGCCCGCGGACACAAGTACTTC
>11|TRBV10-3|NA|NA|TRBJ2-3
CASSRQDTQYF
TGTGCCAGCAGCAGACAGGATACGCAGTATTTT
>19|TRBV11-1|few|NA|TRBJ2-3
CASRNAIGASTTSTDTQYF
TGTGCCAGCAGGAATGCAATTGGGGCCAGCACGACTAGCACAGATACGCAGTATTTT
>14|TRBV5-1|NA|TRBD1|TRBJ2-7
CASSTGTATYEQYF
TGCGCCAGCAGTACCGGGACAGCGACCTACGAGCAGTACTTC
>16|TRBV30|NA|TRBD2|TRBJ2-3
CAWSPGTGLATDTQYF
TGTGCCTGGAGTCCTGGAACGGGACTAGCGACAGATACGCAGTATTTT
>14|TRBV28|once|NA|TRBJ2-6
CASIRGSGANVLTF
TGTGCCAGCATTCGGGGGAGTGGGGCCAACGTCCTGACTTTC
>13|TRBV5-1|NA|NA|TRBJ2-6
CASSLGGGNVLTF
TGCGCCAGCAGCTTAGGAGGGGGCAACGTCCTGACTTTC
>16|TRBV30|few|NA|TRBJ1-3
CAWSVRGTRPGNTIYF
TGTGCCTGGAGTGTACGGGGGACAAGACCTGGAAACACCATATATTTT
>14|TRBV10-3|NA|TRBD1|TRBJ1-4
CAISEGGSGEKLFF
TGTGCCATCAGTGAAGGGGGCAGCGGTGAAAAACTGTTTTTT